This TCR beta chain derives from a study of beta chain features in type 1 diabetes. This clone occurred a few times. Its antigen is unidentified. The CDR3 has 13 residues. The V gene lost 6 bases and the J gene lost 4 bases, with 13 bases spanning the gap. The germline gives CDR1 MNHEY, CDR2 SVGAGI. Since all of the isolated RNA was reverse transcribed, expressed TCRB transcripts were what got sequenced. Using immunoSEQ multiplex PCR, the repertoire was profiled, and TCRdb retains in-frame clones only, with some absent. In the table there are 120,000 to 150,000 clones, more than 9% of which are singletons. General observations from the study: With patients and controls alike, PCR might favor shorter templates to an equal degree. The VDJ junctions of type 1 diabetes patients carried fewer insertions and more deletions. Sequencing used cDNA, and cells with high TCR expression could therefore be over-represented.

A heparinised blood draw that averaged around 100 mL was obtained once from each donor. The TCR originated in a man between 18 and 35 years old in good health. The rearrangement joins TRBV6-5 to TRBJ2-7, with D possibly being TRBD1 (6 bases). The sequencing sample was made of naive CD4+ T cells from blood. In nucleotides, the CDR3 is TGTGCCAGCAGCCGGGACACGCTTTACGAGCAGTACTTC. Residues: CASSRDTLYEQYF.